This T cell receptor (beta chain) was documented in a study of blood T cells in healthy people across ages. Across the whole study: Capturing about one barcoded beta molecule per two T cells was achieved by template switching.

This CDR3 is 15 amino acids long. Germline V CDR1 and CDR2: SEHNR, FQNEAQ (reference sequence). V shed 5 bases and J 5 bases; nucleotides not matched to a gene: 8. Then a second PCR, running roughly 7 to 12 cycles, was carried out with a sample-barcoded 5' primer and a J-beta primer mix. TCRdb called the 5' RACE reads again in MiXCR, with one record for every CDR3 protein. The sample lists about 620,000 distinct CDR3 sequences; roughly 21% were seen once. On this clonotype: As yet, its antigen is unknown.

Staff drew roughly 10 milliliters of peripheral blood from each donor. Broader study findings: The study regarded diversity estimates from one million T cells as underestimates.

Source material: blood. The receptor comes from a man in his 70s in good health. This chain links TRBV7-9 with TRBJ1-5, with 8 bases aligning to TRBD1. Here the CDR3 reads CASSPPGGADQPQHF. CDR3 nucleotides: TGTGCCAGCAGCCCCCCAGGGGGCGCGGATCAGCCCCAGCATTTT.